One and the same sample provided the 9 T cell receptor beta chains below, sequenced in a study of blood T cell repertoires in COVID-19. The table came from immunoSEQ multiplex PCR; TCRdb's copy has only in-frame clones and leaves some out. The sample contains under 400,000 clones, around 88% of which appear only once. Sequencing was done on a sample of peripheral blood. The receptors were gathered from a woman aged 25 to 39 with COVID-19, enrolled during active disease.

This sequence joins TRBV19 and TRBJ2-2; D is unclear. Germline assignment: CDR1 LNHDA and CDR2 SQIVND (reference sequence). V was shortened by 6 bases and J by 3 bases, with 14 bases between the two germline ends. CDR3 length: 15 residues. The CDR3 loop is CASSTSARYTGELFF. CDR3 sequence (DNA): TGTGCCAGTAGCACCTCGGCTAGATACACCGGGGAGCTGTTTTTT.

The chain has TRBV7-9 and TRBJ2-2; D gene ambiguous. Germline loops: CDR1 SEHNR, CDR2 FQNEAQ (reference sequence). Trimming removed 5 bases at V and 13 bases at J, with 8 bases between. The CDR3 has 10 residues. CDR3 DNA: TGTGCCAGCAGCCACCAGTGGCTGTTTTTT. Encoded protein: CASSHQWLFF.

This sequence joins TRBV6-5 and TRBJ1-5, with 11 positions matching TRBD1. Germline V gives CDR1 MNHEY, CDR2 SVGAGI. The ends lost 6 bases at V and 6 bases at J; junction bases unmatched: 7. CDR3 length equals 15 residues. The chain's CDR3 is CASSQGQGEGQPQHF. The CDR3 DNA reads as TGTGCCAGCAGCCAGGGACAGGGGGAGGGTCAGCCCCAGCATTTT.

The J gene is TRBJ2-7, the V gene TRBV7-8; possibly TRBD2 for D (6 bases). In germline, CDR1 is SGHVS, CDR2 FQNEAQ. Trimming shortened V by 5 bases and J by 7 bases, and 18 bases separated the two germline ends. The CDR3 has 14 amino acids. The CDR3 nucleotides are TGTGCCAGCAGCCCGGGGAGGTTTCAATGGGAGCAGTACTTC. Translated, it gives CASSPGRFQWEQYF.

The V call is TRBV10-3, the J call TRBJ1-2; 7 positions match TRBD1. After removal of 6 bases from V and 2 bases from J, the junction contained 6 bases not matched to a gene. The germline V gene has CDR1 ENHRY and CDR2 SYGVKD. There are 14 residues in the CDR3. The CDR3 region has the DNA TGTGCCATCAGCAGGGGGGAAGGGAACTATGGCTACACCTTC. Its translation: CAISRGEGNYGYTF.

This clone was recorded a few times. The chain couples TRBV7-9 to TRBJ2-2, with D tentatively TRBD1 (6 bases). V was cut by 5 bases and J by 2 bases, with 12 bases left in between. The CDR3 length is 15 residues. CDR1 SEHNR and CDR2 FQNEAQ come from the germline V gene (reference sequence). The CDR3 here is CASSARQVNTGELFF. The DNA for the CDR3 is TGTGCCAGCAGCGCCCGACAGGTTAACACCGGGGAGCTGTTTTTT.

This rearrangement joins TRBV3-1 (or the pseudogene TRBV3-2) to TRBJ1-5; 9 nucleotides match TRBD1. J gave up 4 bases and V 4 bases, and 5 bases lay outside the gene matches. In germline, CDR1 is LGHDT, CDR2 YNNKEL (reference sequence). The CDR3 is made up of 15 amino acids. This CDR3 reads CASSLRQGVNQPQHF. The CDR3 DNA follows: TGTGCCAGCAGCCTCCGACAGGGGGTTAATCAGCCCCAGCATTTT.

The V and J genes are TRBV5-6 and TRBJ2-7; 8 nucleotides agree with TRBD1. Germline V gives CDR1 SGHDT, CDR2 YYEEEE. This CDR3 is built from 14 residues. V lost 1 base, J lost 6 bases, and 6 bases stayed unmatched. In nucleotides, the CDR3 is TGTGCCAGCAGCTTGACAGGGGGTATTTTCGAGCAGTACTTC. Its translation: CASSLTGGIFEQYF.

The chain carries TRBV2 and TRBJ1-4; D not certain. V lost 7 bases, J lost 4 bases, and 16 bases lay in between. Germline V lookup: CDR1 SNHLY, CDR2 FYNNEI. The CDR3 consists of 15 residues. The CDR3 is CASIRYRADNEKLFF. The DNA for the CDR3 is TGTGCCAGCATCCGATACCGAGCGGATAATGAAAAACTGTTTTTT.